This is a list of T cell receptor beta chains from one sample in a study of T cells after yellow fever vaccination. MiXCR, run by TCRdb on the 5' RACE reads, gives a single entry per CDR3 protein. The sample holds some 200,000 distinct CDR3 sequences, approximately 10% seen once. This specimen was CD8+ T cells sorted from PBMCs, taken 15 days after the yellow fever booster vaccination. These receptors came from a man aged 18 to 30 who received the YFV17D yellow fever vaccine. CDR3s leave out the opening cysteine and the closing phenylalanine or tryptophan.

CDR3 length	J gene	V gene	CDR3 protein
13	TRBJ1-5	TRBV7-9	ASSLGDISNQPQH
11	TRBJ1-5	TRBV9	ASSAVGNQPQH
10	TRBJ2-7	TRBV2	ASSENAYEQY
13	TRBJ2-5	TRBV11-2	ASTREGALQETQY
14	TRBJ2-5	TRBV6-6	ASSYHTGTIQETQY
13	TRBJ2-4	TRBV11-1	ASKETYRGENIQY
16	TRBJ2-1	TRBV21-1	ASSDPSMVADNYNEQF
14	TRBJ2-1	TRBV4-1	ASRQEPLSSYNEQF
12	TRBJ1-3	TRBV6-1	ASTRAGPRDTIY
12	TRBJ2-5	TRBV29-1	SVIPRGFEETQY
17	TRBJ1-4	TRBV4-3	ASSQALVGVYATNEKLF
12	TRBJ2-5	TRBV29-1	SVDYGGGQETQY
12	TRBJ1-2	TRBV28	ASSLRGPIYGYT
14	TRBJ2-3	TRBV6-2/TRBV6-3	ASSYSANPATDTQY
13	TRBJ2-1	TRBV5-1	ASSLTGVLYNEQF
13	TRBJ1-2	TRBV5-1	ASSPGGGSNYGYT
13	TRBJ1-2	TRBV7-9	ASSWTGREYYGYT
13	TRBJ1-1	TRBV11-2	ASSLGAGLNTEAF
15	TRBJ2-2	TRBV5-1	ASSHGFRTGHTGELF
12	TRBJ2-6	TRBV6-1	ALDPGSGANVLT
10	TRBJ2-7	TRBV12-3/TRBV12-4	ASSTDRYEQY
14	TRBJ2-7	TRBV27	ASSLFPGQGAYEQY
14	TRBJ2-7	TRBV27	ASSPSQGTVTYEQY
14	TRBJ2-2	TRBV11-3	ASSHRGGIGTGELF
10	TRBJ2-1	TRBV14	ASSQGKNEQF
13	TRBJ2-5	TRBV20-1	SARVPLWGQETQY